This TCR beta chain was obtained from a study of CXCR3-negative and CXCR3-positive naive CD8 T cells. Whole-study results and caveats: In naive cells, CXCR3-negative and CXCR3-positive subsets had similar TRBV-TRBJ usage; memory cells differed. TRB CDR3 hydrophobicity was greater in CXCR3-positive naive cells than in CXCR3-negative naive cells.

CDR3 length equals 17 residues. CDR1 SGHVS and CDR2 FNYEAQ come from the germline V gene. 5' RACE that incorporated UMI labels was used to prepare the TRB cDNA libraries. TCRdb reanalyzed the 5' RACE reads and collapses them to one entry per CDR3 protein, without DNA. In total, the table holds some 150,000 distinct CDR3 sequences. As concerns this clonotype: Antigen specificity is unknown.

The chain carries TRBV7-6 and TRBJ2-1; as DNA is missing, the TRBD1 call by TCRdb cannot be tested. This TCR was sampled from a human donor in good health. Some clones in this sample may be carry-over from other donors' samples. The sequenced material came from naive CXCR3+ CD8+ T cells from blood. The subset denotes: CD45RO-CCR7+CD27+CD95- naive CD8+ T cells expressing CXCR3 (TNR3+). The CDR3 loop reads CASSHHSGTGSDNEQFF.